Each of the 22 T cell receptor beta chains below was sequenced from the same sample in a study of cytomegalovirus exposure and HLA in healthy donors. TCRdb keeps only in-frame clones here, not all; method: immunoSEQ multiplex PCR. The profile shows some 120,000 clones, 80% to 90% of them singletons. Sequencing was done on a sample of PBMCs. These receptors all come from a woman aged 18 to 35 in good health and CMV-seronegative.

CDR3 residues: CASSNGMNTEAFF. CDR3 coding DNA: TGTGCCAGCAGTAACGGGATGAACACTGAAGCTTTCTTT. The V gene is TRBV27, the J gene TRBJ1-1, with no clear D. The germline gives CDR1 MNHEY, CDR2 SMNVEV (reference sequence). This CDR3 spans 13 amino acids. Trimming removed 5 bases at V and 0 bases at J, with 7 bases between.

The chain couples TRBV14 to TRBJ2-7; 8 bases match TRBD2. CDR1 is SGHDN, CDR2 FVKESK, per germline. The CDR3 covers 14 residues. The trim removed 4 bases at V and 3 bases at J, leaving 5 bases unmatched. CDR3 protein: CASSLRGGGYEQYF. Here the CDR3 DNA reads TGTGCCAGCAGCCTTCGGGGGGGAGGCTACGAGCAGTACTTC.

The chain joins TRBV6-5 to TRBJ2-3; TRBD1 matches 7 bases. Germline CDR1 is MNHEY and CDR2 is SVGAGI. The trim removed 3 bases at V and 0 bases at J, leaving 6 bases unmatched. This CDR3 comprises 16 residues. The CDR3 nucleotides are TGTGCCAGCAGTTATTCCGGGACAGTGAGCACAGATACGCAGTATTTT. Residues: CASSYSGTVSTDTQYF.

The V gene is TRBV2, the J gene TRBJ2-2; 12 bases agree with TRBD1. CDR1 is SNHLY and CDR2 is FYNNEI in the germline V gene. The CDR3 extends over 14 amino acids. Germline trimming cut 11 bases from V and 3 bases from J; bases unmatched to any gene: 4. CDR3: CAGGQGAYTGELFF. The CDR3 DNA reads TGTGCCGGGGGACAGGGGGCCTACACCGGGGAGCTGTTTTTT.

The V and J genes are TRBV28 and TRBJ1-4; TRBD1 aligns across 9 bases. The CDR3 covers 17 residues. With V trimmed by 3 bases and J by 3 bases, 8 bases remained unmatched. CDR1 MDHEN and CDR2 SYDVKM come from the germline V gene. The CDR3: CASSLGQGDVSNEKLFF. CDR3 in DNA: TGTGCCAGCAGTTTGGGACAGGGTGATGTGTCTAATGAAAAACTGTTTTTT.

This sequence joins TRBV10-2 and TRBJ2-5, with a weak D call TRBD1 (6 bases). V lost 10 bases and J lost 0, with 9 bases in between. Germline assignment: CDR1 WSHSY and CDR2 SAAADI. The CDR3 extends over 12 amino acids. CDR3 sequence reads: CATGQNQETQYF. DNA of the CDR3: TGCGCCACCGGACAGAACCAAGAGACCCAGTACTTC.

J is TRBJ2-3 and V is TRBV7-9; 8 positions match TRBD2. The germline V gene has CDR1 SEHNR and CDR2 FQNEAQ (reference sequence). The junction had 6 bases not matched to a gene; V was cut back by 3 bases and J by 4 bases. There are 15 residues in the CDR3. This CDR3 is CASSLSGSSADTQYF. The CDR3 DNA reads TGTGCCAGCAGCTTGAGCGGGAGTTCGGCAGATACGCAGTATTTT.

The chain is built from TRBV7-9 and TRBJ2-1; 11 bases map to TRBD2. The germline V gene has CDR1 SEHNR and CDR2 FQNEAQ (reference sequence). The ends lost 5 bases at V and 10 bases at J; junction bases unmatched: 13. The length of the CDR3 is 16 residues. The CDR3 sequence: CASSGEPGLAAYEQFF. The DNA of the CDR3 is TGTGCCAGCAGCGGAGAGCCGGGACTAGCGGCTTACGAGCAGTTCTTC.

The V call is TRBV19, the J call TRBJ1-5, with 12 bases aligning to TRBD1. Germline CDR1 LNHDA, CDR2 SQIVND (reference sequence). The CDR3 sequence is 19 residues long. J was trimmed by 1 base and V by 1 base; bases with no gene match: 8. The CDR3 reads CASSIGVWGQGASNQPQHF. For the CDR3, the DNA is TGTGCCAGTAGTATAGGGGTTTGGGGACAGGGGGCGAGCAATCAGCCCCAGCATTTT.

The rearrangement uses TRBV28 and TRBJ2-3, with D uncertain. The V and J ends lost 2 bases and 2 bases respectively, with 8 bases between them. The CDR3 loop spans 14 amino acids. CDR1 and CDR2 from the germline V gene are MDHEN and SYDVKM. This CDR3 is CASSLGQTTDTQYF. The CDR3 DNA is TGTGCCAGCAGTTTAGGGCAGACCACAGATACGCAGTATTTT.

This chain links TRBV25-1 with TRBJ1-2, with D perhaps TRBD1 (6 bases). The V end was cut by 0 bases, the J end by 6 bases, with 17 bases between. The CDR3 is made up of 16 amino acids. CDR1 MGHDK and CDR2 SYGVNS come from the germline V gene. CDR3 sequence: CASSEYRGGSLDGYTF. The CDR3 DNA follows: TGTGCCAGCAGTGAATATCGGGGGGGCTCGCTTGATGGCTACACCTTC.

The chain employs TRBV5-1 and TRBJ2-5; TRBD2 aligns across 10 bases. This CDR3 has 17 residues. Germline lookup yields CDR1 SGHRS and CDR2 YFSETQ. V shed 4 bases, J shed 1 base, and the junction held 10 bases outside the gene matches. CDR3 sequence: CASSPSGTSGTQETQYF. The CDR3 nucleotides read TGCGCCAGCAGCCCCTCGGGTACTAGCGGGACCCAAGAGACCCAGTACTTC.

This chain joins TRBV30 and TRBJ2-1, with TRBD2 matching 12 bases. The CDR3 is 17 amino acids. Germline V gives CDR1 GTSNPN, CDR2 SVGIG (reference sequence). Trimming took 1 base from V and 6 from J; bases not matched to a gene: 10. CDR3 DNA: TGTGCCTGGAGTGCCAAACATTCTAGCGGGAGGGGCAATGAGCAGTTCTTC. Translating gives CAWSAKHSSGRGNEQFF.

The rearrangement joins TRBV6-4 to TRBJ2-6; 13 nucleotides line up with TRBD2. The ends lost 2 bases at V and 2 bases at J; junction bases unmatched: 0. The CDR3 extends over 17 amino acids. Germline V lookup: CDR1 MRHNA, CDR2 SNTAGT. Written as DNA, the CDR3 is TGTGCCAGCAGTGACGGGACTAGCGGGACTGGGGCCAACGTCCTGACTTTC. This gives the protein CASSDGTSGTGANVLTF.

In its sample, this clone was seen once. V gene TRBV5-5 combines with J gene TRBJ2-3, with 9 bases lining up with TRBD2. V gave up 5 bases and J gave up 4 bases; unmatched junction bases: 11. This CDR3 is built from 16 residues. CDR1 is SGHKS and CDR2 is YYEKEE in the germline V gene (reference sequence). The CDR3 sequence is CASSRISGSTADTQYF. In DNA form, the CDR3 reads TGTGCCAGCAGTCGAATTAGCGGGAGCACTGCAGATACGCAGTATTTT.

This clone has just a few counts. This chain uses TRBV10-1 with TRBJ1-5; D is uncertain. Germline CDR1 is WNHNN and CDR2 is SYGVQD (reference sequence). The CDR3 covers 12 residues. Trimming removed 3 bases at V and 4 bases at J, with 4 bases between. The CDR3 loop reads CASSDGNQPQHF. CDR3 in DNA: TGCGCCAGCAGTGACGGGAATCAGCCCCAGCATTTT.

The chain joins TRBV5-1 to TRBJ1-2, with D tentatively TRBD1 (6 bases). Germline V gene sequence: CDR1 SGHRS, CDR2 YFSETQ. V lost 6 bases to trimming and J lost 4 bases, with 19 bases between them. This CDR3 has 15 residues. Here the CDR3 reads CASTDGGISLYGYTF. The CDR3 DNA reads TGCGCCAGCACCGATGGGGGCATTTCGCTCTATGGCTACACCTTC. The complete variable domain, with remaining parts taken from reference TRBV5-1 and TRBJ1-2, reads KAGVTQTPRYLIKTRGQQVTLSCSPISGHRSVSWYQQTPGQGLQFLFEYFSETQRNKGNFPGRFSGRQFSNSRSEMNVSTLELGDSALYLCASTDGGISLYGYTFGSGTRLTVV.

The CDR3 protein is CASSLLIGGRASDTQYF. The CDR3 bases are TGTGCCAGCAGTTTACTAATTGGTGGGAGGGCCTCAGATACGCAGTATTTT. The chain carries TRBV27 and TRBJ2-3; TRBD2 matches 7 bases. V was pared by 2 bases and J by 4 bases, with 12 bases of the junction left unmatched. Germline V gives CDR1 MNHEY, CDR2 SMNVEV (reference sequence). The CDR3 spans 17 residues.

This clone was seen just once. J is TRBJ2-3 and V is TRBV11-2; D may be TRBD2 (6 bases). V was trimmed by 7 bases and J by 6 bases, leaving 26 bases between them. Germline V gene lookup returns CDR1 SGHAT and CDR2 FQNNGV. The CDR3 has 17 residues. The chain's CDR3 is CASTSSTGRRFQDTQYF. The CDR3 DNA follows: TGTGCCAGCACCTCCTCAACTGGGAGGAGGTTTCAGGATACGCAGTATTTT.

The CDR3 DNA sequence: TGTGCCAGCAGTTTACCAGGCGCCACGGGGGAGCAGTACTTC. Its translation is CASSLPGATGEQYF. The chain combines TRBV28 with TRBJ2-7, with D possibly being TRBD2 (5 bases). CDR1 and CDR2 from the germline V gene are MDHEN and SYDVKM. The CDR3 is 14 amino acids. V lost 2 bases to trimming and J lost 7 bases, with 15 bases between them. The variable domain in full, completed from reference TRBV28 and TRBJ2-7, reads DVKVTQSSRYLVKRTGEKVFLECVQDMDHENMFWYRQDPGLGLRLIYFSYDVKMKEKGDIPEGYSVSREKKERFSLILESASTNQTSMYLCASSLPGATGEQYFGPGTRLTVT.

This sequence joins TRBV9 and TRBJ2-3, with 14 bases lining up with TRBD2. Trimming took 1 base from V and 4 from J; bases not matched to a gene: 5. The CDR3 is made up of 17 amino acids. The germline CDR1 and CDR2 sequences are SGDLS and YYNGEE. CDR3 protein: CASSVLGTSGSADTQYF. The CDR3 DNA reads TGTGCCAGCAGCGTACTCGGGACTAGCGGGAGCGCAGATACGCAGTATTTT.

The gene calls are TRBV7-2 and TRBJ2-7; 9 positions match TRBD2. Losses at the gene ends were 4 bases for V and 3 bases for J; bases not matched to a gene: 7. CDR1 and CDR2 from the germline V gene are SGHTA and FQGNSA. The CDR3 has 15 residues. CDR3 amino acids: CASSSIAGEFYEQYF. CDR3 DNA sequence: TGTGCCAGCAGCTCCATAGCGGGAGAGTTCTACGAGCAGTACTTC.